A single TCR beta chain is shown here with its context. Its antigen is currently unknown. The CDR3 spans 14 residues. V lost 5 bases to trimming and J lost 4 bases, with 15 bases between them. Germline V CDR1 and CDR2: MNHEY, SVGEGT. This entry belongs to a study of T cell repertoires in cytomegalovirus infection. For the study at large: It was the public TCR beta signatures that indicated both CMV infection and matching HLA type.

TCRdb re-derived calls from the reads in MiXCR, one entry per CDR3 protein. This sample carries roughly 100,000 distinct CDR3 sequences, approximately 45% of them seen once, and the ten largest clones take about 76%. Broader study findings: The ex vivo response was dominated by HLA-C-restricted CMV-specific TCR beta clonotypes.

This material consisted of CD8+ T cells from cultured PBMCs, taken from culture after CMV antigen stimulation. The rearrangement uses TRBV6-2 or TRBV6-3 and TRBJ2-7; the D gene is possibly TRBD2 (7 bases). The TCR sequence derives from a human donor in good health (CMV status not recorded). Some clones in this sample may be carry-over from other donors' samples. The CDR3: CASSLRKGGYEQYF. CDR3 sequence (DNA): TGTGCCAGCAGTCTGCGGAAGGGGGGGTACGAGCAGTACTTC.